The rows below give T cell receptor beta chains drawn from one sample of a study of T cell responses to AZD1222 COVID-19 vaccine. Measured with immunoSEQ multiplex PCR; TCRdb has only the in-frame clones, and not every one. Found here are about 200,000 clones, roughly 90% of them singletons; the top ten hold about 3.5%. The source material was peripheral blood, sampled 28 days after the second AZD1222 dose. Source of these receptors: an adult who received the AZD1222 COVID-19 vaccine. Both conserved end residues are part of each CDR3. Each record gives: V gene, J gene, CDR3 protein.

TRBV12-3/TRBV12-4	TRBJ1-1	CASRTGGEAFF
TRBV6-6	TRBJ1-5	CASRTGGADQPQHF
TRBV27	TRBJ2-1	CASSLDRLSYNEQFF
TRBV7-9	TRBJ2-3	CASSLDYRSGADTQYF
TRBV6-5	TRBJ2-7	CASSSALSYEQYF
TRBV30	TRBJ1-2	CAWSLDRSNYGYTF
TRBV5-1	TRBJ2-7	CASSLAGQGQYEQYF
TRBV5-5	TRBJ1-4	CASSPGTGGPVKLFF
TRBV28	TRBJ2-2	CASTTGSRGHTGELFF
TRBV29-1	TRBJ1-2	CSVAGTAYGYTF
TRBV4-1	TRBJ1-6	CASSQEGPYNSPLHF
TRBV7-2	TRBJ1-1	CASSPDSGRAAEAFF
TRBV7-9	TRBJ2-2	CASSLRTGYTGELFF
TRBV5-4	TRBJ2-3	CASSLRSTDTQYF
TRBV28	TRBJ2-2	CASSLAGGWAGELFF
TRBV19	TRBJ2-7	CASSSLFGSEQYF
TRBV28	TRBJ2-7	CASSFSGTGGYEQYF
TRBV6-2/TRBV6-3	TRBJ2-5	CASSYMGEYQETQYF
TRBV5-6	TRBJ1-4	CASSRGRAFNEKLFF
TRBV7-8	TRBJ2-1	CASSLFSGNDNEQFF
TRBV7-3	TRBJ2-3	CASSLMGGRTDTQYF
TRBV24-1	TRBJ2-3	CATSDSGGRTQYF
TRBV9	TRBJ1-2	CASSVEGGLDGYTF
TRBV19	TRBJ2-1	CASSIARASSYGNEQFF
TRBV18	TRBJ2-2	CASSPGQRINTGELFF
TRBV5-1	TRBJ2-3	CASSTSGTPYTDTQYF
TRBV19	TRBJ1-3	CASTTPDGSGNTIYF
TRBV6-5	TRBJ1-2	CASSYDREYGYGYTF
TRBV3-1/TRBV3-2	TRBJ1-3	CASSVGSSGNTIYF
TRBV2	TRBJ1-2	CASSGAGATANYGYTF
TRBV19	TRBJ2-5	CASTTRGREGKETQYF
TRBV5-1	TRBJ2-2	CASSLSRVAGGVTGELFF
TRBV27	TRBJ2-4	CASTSGLGDIQYF
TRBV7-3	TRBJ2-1	CASSLGTSGSEQFF
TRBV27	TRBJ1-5	CASSLLAGGQPQHF
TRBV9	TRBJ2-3	CASSVVAGATDTQYF
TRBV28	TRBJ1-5	CASSLSGQGQSGQPQHF
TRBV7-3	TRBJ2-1	CASSYMGGLSSYNEQFF
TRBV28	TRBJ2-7	CASSSATSYEQYF
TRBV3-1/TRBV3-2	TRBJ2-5	CASSQGSLFEETQYF
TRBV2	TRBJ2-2	CASSEEVRLAGGDTGELFF
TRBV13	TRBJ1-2	CASSYDREDYGYTF
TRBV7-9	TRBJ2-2	CASSRQGTGELFF